This TCR beta chain is drawn from a study of T cell responses to AZD1222 COVID-19 vaccine. Study-wide points: Repertoires in all cases were sampled only once the peak T cell response had passed. Baseline testing showed seropositivity in only six AZD1222 recipients.

Assay: immunoSEQ multiplex PCR; the TCRdb copy retains only in-frame clones and omits some. The sample holds more than 250,000 clones; more than 80% are singletons and the top ten take about 0.5%. Trimming stripped 4 bases from V and 14 bases from J, with 15 bases between. This CDR3 has 11 amino acids. Germline assignment: CDR1 SGHKS and CDR2 YYEKEE (reference sequence). In the case of this clone: Its antigen is currently unknown.

This receptor was identified in an adult in good health. The input for sequencing was peripheral blood, taken on day 0 of AZD1222 vaccination. V usage is TRBV5-5 and J usage is TRBJ1-2; a weak D match, TRBD1 (6 bases). The CDR3 nucleotides are TGTGCCAGCAGCCTAGGACAGCTACGAACCTTC. Translating it yields CASSLGQLRTF.